A single sample gave rise to the 30 T cell receptor beta chains below, sequenced in a study of T cell responses to AZD1222 COVID-19 vaccine. TCRdb keeps only in-frame clones here, not all; method: immunoSEQ multiplex PCR. In the table there are approximately 110,000 clones, more than 75% of which are singletons. The sequencing here drew on peripheral blood, taken on day 0 of AZD1222 vaccination. These receptors all come from an adult in good health.

This chain connects TRBV5-1 to TRBJ2-3; no firm D call. V dropped 0 bases and J dropped 0 bases, with 8 bases sitting between them. The germline CDR1 and CDR2 sequences are SGHRS and YFSETQ. The CDR3 totals 15 residues. The CDR3 bases are TGCGCCAGCAGCTTGGTACTTACTAGCACAGATACGCAGTATTTT. It translates to CASSLVLTSTDTQYF.

The chain combines TRBV19 with TRBJ1-1, with D possibly being TRBD1 (5 bases). Trimming removed 1 base at V and 5 bases at J, with 14 bases between. Germline CDR1 and CDR2: LNHDA and SQIVND (reference sequence). The CDR3 runs 15 residues. The CDR3 loop reads CASSIGPGTVTEAFF. CDR3 bases: TGTGCCAGTAGTATAGGTCCCGGGACGGTGACTGAAGCTTTCTTT. The variable domain in full, completed from reference TRBV19 and TRBJ1-1, reads DGGITQSPKYLFRKEGQNVTLSCEQNLNHDAMYWYRQDPGQGLRLIYYSQIVNDFQKGDIAEGYSVSREKKESFPLTVTSAQKNPTAFYLCASSIGPGTVTEAFFGQGTRLTVV.

This chain connects TRBV5-6 to TRBJ2-5, with a possible D match to TRBD2 (5 bases). Germline CDR1 reads SGHDT; CDR2 reads YYEEEE. Trimming left V 4 bases short and J 5 bases short, with 12 bases between. This CDR3 spans 13 amino acids. As DNA, the CDR3 is TGTGCCAGCAGCCCACGGTCGGGGGAGACCCAGTACTTC. Translation gives CASSPRSGETQYF.

V usage is TRBV28 and J usage is TRBJ1-3; TRBD1 might be the D (6 bases). Germline lookup yields CDR1 MDHEN and CDR2 SYDVKM. The CDR3 spans 16 residues. Trimming cost V 6 bases and J 0 bases, with 15 bases left between them. The CDR3 DNA is TGTGCCAGCAGGGTCCGACAGGACAACTCTGGAAACACCATATATTTT. Amino acid sequence: CASRVRQDNSGNTIYF.

This sequence joins TRBV19 and TRBJ2-2; 7 nucleotides match TRBD1. V lost 5 bases to trimming and J lost 3 bases; unmatched junction nucleotides: 6. The germline CDR1 and CDR2 sequences are LNHDA and SQIVND (reference sequence). This CDR3 contains 15 residues. This CDR3 is CASSHRQGDTGELFF. The DNA for the CDR3 is TGTGCCAGTAGTCACCGACAGGGCGACACCGGGGAGCTGTTTTTT.

This chain joins TRBV7-2 and TRBJ2-5, with 9 bases fitting TRBD2. The V and J ends lost 6 bases and 7 bases, in that order; junction bases with no gene match: 9. Per the germline V gene, CDR1 is SGHTA and CDR2 is FQGNSA. The CDR3 runs to 14 residues. CDR3 amino acids: CASSRLAGVGTQYF. DNA for the CDR3: TGTGCCAGCAGTCGATTAGCGGGAGTGGGGACCCAGTACTTC.

The chain couples TRBV9 to TRBJ1-2; 8 positions match TRBD1. After removal of 0 bases from V and 7 bases from J, the junction contained 5 bases not matched to a gene. Germline V gives CDR1 SGDLS, CDR2 YYNGEE. The CDR3 has 14 amino acids. CDR3 residues: CASSVVVDRGGYTF. The CDR3 DNA is TGTGCCAGCAGCGTAGTAGTCGACAGGGGTGGCTACACCTTC.

The chain employs TRBV7-9 and TRBJ2-2; TRBD1 matches 8 bases. CDR1 is SEHNR, CDR2 FQNEAQ, per germline (reference sequence). With V trimmed by 9 bases and J by 3 bases, 6 bases remained unmatched. This CDR3 contains 14 residues. The CDR3 region has the DNA TGTGCCAGTACATCAGGGGGCCACACCGGGGAGCTGTTTTTT. Its protein is CASTSGGHTGELFF. Complete variable domain (other parts from reference TRBV7-9 and TRBJ2-2): DTGVSQNPRHKITKRGQNVTFRCDPISEHNRLYWYRQTLGQGPEFLTYFQNEAQLEKSRLLSDRFSAERPKGSFSTLEIQRTEQGDSAMYLCASTSGGHTGELFFGEGSRLTVL.

The V and J genes are TRBV11-2 and TRBJ2-1; 13 bases are shared with TRBD2. The CDR3 is 16 amino acids. From germline, CDR1 is SGHAT and CDR2 FQNNGV. J was trimmed by 7 bases and V by 1 base; bases with no gene match: 4. CDR3: CASSLGGLAGVNEQFF. The CDR3 DNA sequence: TGTGCCAGCAGCTTAGGAGGACTAGCGGGAGTAAATGAGCAGTTCTTC.

The gene calls are TRBV19 and TRBJ1-6; 8 bases fit TRBD1. CDR3 size: 16 residues. The germline CDR1 and CDR2 sequences are LNHDA and SQIVND (reference sequence). V gave up 3 bases and J gave up 3 bases; unmatched junction bases: 4. The CDR3 reads CASSIGQGSYNSPLHF. The CDR3 coding sequence is TGTGCCAGTAGTATTGGACAGGGAAGCTATAATTCACCCCTCCACTTT.

The chain is built from TRBV9 and TRBJ2-7; 9 bases map to TRBD2. The CDR3 runs to 16 residues. The germline V gene encodes CDR1 SGDLS and CDR2 YYNGEE. Trimming removed 0 bases from V and 1 base from J; junction bases left unmatched: 5. The CDR3 loop reads CASSVVRLADSYEQYF. The CDR3 region has the DNA TGTGCCAGCAGCGTAGTACGACTAGCGGATTCCTACGAGCAGTACTTC.

The V and J genes are TRBV27 and TRBJ1-5; D remains ambiguous. Trimming stripped 4 bases from V and 3 bases from J, with 7 bases between. Per germline, CDR1 MNHEY and CDR2 SMNVEV (reference sequence). The CDR3 runs to 13 residues. CDR3 nucleotide sequence: TGTGCCAGCAGTTCCAGGTTCAATCAGCCCCAGCATTTT. It is translated as CASSSRFNQPQHF.

The rearrangement links TRBV7-9 to TRBJ1-4; D perhaps matches TRBD1 (5 bases). CDR1 and CDR2 from the germline V gene are SEHNR and FQNEAQ (reference sequence). This CDR3 is 14 amino acids long. Trimming took 3 bases from V and 7 from J, leaving 12 bases between them. CDR3 region: CASSLSRDTEKLFF. DNA for the CDR3: TGTGCCAGCAGCTTGAGCAGGGATACTGAAAAACTGTTTTTT.

This sequence joins TRBV9 and TRBJ2-7; D tentatively reads TRBD1 or TRBD2 (5 bases each). This CDR3 has 15 amino acids. Germline lookup yields CDR1 SGDLS and CDR2 YYNGEE. V was clipped by 4 bases and J by 3 bases, with 17 bases between them. The CDR3 region is CASSPTRDGHYEQYF. In nucleotides, the CDR3 is TGTGCCAGCAGCCCAACCCGGGACGGCCACTACGAGCAGTACTTC.

The rearrangement links TRBV5-4 to TRBJ1-6; 8 positions agree with TRBD1. The CDR3 extends over 16 amino acids. With 3 bases clipped from V and 7 bases from J, the junction kept 9 bases outside the gene matches. From germline, CDR1 is SGHNT and CDR2 YYREEE (reference sequence). The CDR3 is CASSSGQALGNSPLHF. DNA of the CDR3: TGTGCCAGCAGCTCGGGACAGGCTTTAGGGAATTCACCCCTCCACTTT.

The V call is TRBV7-9, the J call TRBJ2-1; D is perhaps TRBD1 (5 bases). The CDR3 spans 13 residues. CDR1 SEHNR and CDR2 FQNEAQ come from the germline V gene (reference sequence). Deletions cut 3 bases from V and 4 bases from J, with 7 bases between. This chain's CDR3 is CASSLTEYNEQFF. DNA for the CDR3: TGTGCCAGCAGCTTGACAGAATACAATGAGCAGTTCTTC.

Remarks on this clone: The sample holds other DNA sequences that translate to the same CDR3. The chain is built from TRBV19 and TRBJ1-3; a possible D gene is TRBD1 (5 bases). Germline CDR1 LNHDA, CDR2 SQIVND (reference sequence). V lost 6 bases, J lost 4 bases, and 16 bases lay in between. The CDR3 has 15 residues. The CDR3 coding sequence is TGTGCCAGTAGGAGGGACCGCTCCTCGGGAAACACCATATATTTT. Translating it yields CASRRDRSSGNTIYF.

This clone was picked up a small number of times. V gene TRBV20-1 combines with J gene TRBJ1-6; TRBD1 is a possible D gene (5 bases). Trimming removed 3 bases from V and 10 bases from J, with 13 bases in between. The CDR3 has 13 residues. CDR1 is DFQATT and CDR2 is SNEGSKA in the germline V gene (reference sequence). The CDR3 region is CSASSQGLSPLHF. The CDR3 nucleotides read TGCAGTGCTAGTTCTCAGGGCCTCTCACCCCTCCACTTT.

This clone appeared a single time. The chain carries TRBV27 and TRBJ2-7; D perhaps matches TRBD2 (6 bases). Per the germline V gene, CDR1 is MNHEY and CDR2 is SMNVEV (reference sequence). V shed 0 bases and J shed 4 bases, with 16 bases lying between them. CDR3 length equals 16 residues. The CDR3 loop is CASSLSQAAGRYEQYF. The CDR3 DNA follows: TGTGCCAGCAGTTTATCCCAAGCGGCGGGGCGGTACGAGCAGTACTTC.

J is TRBJ2-2 and V is TRBV11-3; 11 bases are shared with TRBD2. This CDR3 spans 19 amino acids. The J segment lost 0 bases and the V segment lost 0 bases, leaving 6 bases of the junction unmatched. Germline-derived CDR1 and CDR2 are SGHNT and YENEEA. In DNA, the CDR3 is TGTGCCAGCAGCTTAGATTTCCCTAGCGGGGGGTCGAACACCGGGGAGCTGTTTTTT. Protein product: CASSLDFPSGGSNTGELFF.

V and J are TRBV14 and TRBJ2-1; possibly TRBD1 for D (6 bases). V was shortened by 4 bases and J by 8 bases, with 15 bases between the two germline ends. The CDR3 spans 14 residues. Germline V gene data show CDR1 as SGHDN and CDR2 as FVKESK. CDR3 bases: TGTGCCAGCAGCCTCATGGGGGCTTGGGATGAGCAGTTCTTC. As protein: CASSLMGAWDEQFF.

The chain carries TRBV27 and TRBJ1-2, with D possibly TRBD1 on 6 matching bases. V was pared by 10 bases and J by 3 bases, with 15 bases between. The CDR3 runs 13 residues. Germline CDR1 reads MNHEY; CDR2 reads SMNVEV (reference sequence). CDR3 coding DNA: TGTGCCACCCGGTGGGGGCATGACTATGGCTACACCTTC. Its protein product is CATRWGHDYGYTF.

This chain uses TRBV4-1 with TRBJ2-1, with D possibly TRBD1 on 5 matching bases. The germline V gene encodes CDR1 MGHRA and CDR2 YSYEKL. Trimming removed 1 base at V and 7 bases at J, with 14 bases between. This CDR3 has 15 residues. The CDR3 bases are TGCGCCAGCAGCCAAGGAAGGGGAACGGAAAATGAGCAGTTCTTC. It yields the protein CASSQGRGTENEQFF.

The chain recombines TRBV3-1 (or the pseudogene TRBV3-2) with TRBJ1-4; D unclear. This CDR3 is built from 13 residues. CDR1 LGHDT and CDR2 YNNKEL come from the germline V gene (reference sequence). V lost 3 bases to trimming and J lost 5 bases, with 7 bases between them. Here the CDR3 DNA reads TGTGCCAGCAGCCAGGTCAGAAATGAAAAACTGTTTTTT. Its protein is CASSQVRNEKLFF.

The rearrangement joins TRBV24-1 to TRBJ2-5, with D unresolved. V was clipped by 9 bases and J by 7 bases, with 14 bases between them. Per germline, CDR1 KGHDR and CDR2 SFDVKD. The length of the CDR3 is 12 residues. The CDR3 sequence is CATQSDLGTQYF. CDR3 DNA: TGTGCCACCCAATCGGACCTAGGGACCCAGTACTTC.

This clone has a single count. The CDR3 is CATSVSGESSYNEQFF. CDR3 DNA sequence: TGTGCCACCAGTGTCTCTGGGGAAAGCTCCTACAATGAGCAGTTCTTC. V usage is TRBV24-1 and J usage is TRBJ2-1; D gene uncertain. CDR1 is KGHDR, CDR2 SFDVKD, per germline. The V end was cut by 5 bases, the J end by 0 bases, with 13 bases between. The CDR3 covers 16 residues.

CDR3 loop: CASSGGASTDTQYF. The CDR3, as DNA: TGTGCCAGCAGTGGGGGGGCTAGCACAGATACGCAGTATTTT. V is TRBV6-4 and J is TRBJ2-3; D may match TRBD1 or TRBD2 (6 bases each). CDR1 is MRHNA, CDR2 SNTAGT, per germline. The V end lost 4 bases, the J end lost 0 bases, and 8 bases lay between the germline ends. There are 14 residues in the CDR3.

This chain links TRBV24-1 with TRBJ2-5; 11 bases align to TRBD2. Trimming took 4 bases from V and 4 from J; bases not matched to a gene: 10. CDR1 is KGHDR and CDR2 is SFDVKD in the germline V gene. There are 17 residues in the CDR3. DNA of the CDR3: TGTGCCACCAGTGACCTGGGAGTAGCGGGAGGGGTAGAGACCCAGTACTTC. This gives the protein CATSDLGVAGGVETQYF.

This clone was detected a few times. V is TRBV18 and J is TRBJ1-1; TRBD1 matches 12 bases. The germline V gene encodes CDR1 KGHSH and CDR2 LQKENI. J gave up 3 bases and V 3 bases, and 8 bases lay outside the gene matches. The CDR3 has 17 amino acids. CDR3: CASSPPGTGGGYTEAFF. The CDR3 DNA is TGTGCCAGCTCACCTCCTGGGACAGGGGGCGGTTACACTGAAGCTTTCTTT.

This chain links TRBV28 with TRBJ1-5; D gene uncertain. V dropped 8 bases and J dropped 3 bases, with 17 bases sitting between them. The germline gives CDR1 MDHEN, CDR2 SYDVKM. The CDR3 consists of 15 residues. CDR3 in amino acids: CASLRPGNNNQPQHF. Here the CDR3 DNA reads TGTGCCAGCCTTCGCCCGGGTAATAACAATCAGCCCCAGCATTTT.